Detailed here is one TCR beta chain. The sample comes from a study of blood T cell repertoires in COVID-19. Across the study: Samples representing acute and convalescent COVID-19 were sourced from the United States, Italy and Spain.

Only in-frame clones appear in the TCRdb table, and some are missing; sequencing was by immunoSEQ multiplex PCR. The sample consists of hundreds of thousands of clones, 86% of them appearing once. Per the germline V gene, CDR1 is LNHDA and CDR2 is SQIVND (reference sequence). CDR3 length equals 13 residues. V was clipped by 6 bases and J by 4 bases; unmatched bases: 6. This sequence joins TRBV19 and TRBJ2-7; 7 nucleotides align to TRBD1. The sequenced sample consisted of peripheral blood. The sequence came from a woman in her twenties or thirties with active or convalescent COVID-19. CDR3 sequence reads: CASSPGQFYEQYF. The DNA of the CDR3 is TGTGCCAGTAGCCCGGGACAGTTTTACGAGCAGTACTTC.